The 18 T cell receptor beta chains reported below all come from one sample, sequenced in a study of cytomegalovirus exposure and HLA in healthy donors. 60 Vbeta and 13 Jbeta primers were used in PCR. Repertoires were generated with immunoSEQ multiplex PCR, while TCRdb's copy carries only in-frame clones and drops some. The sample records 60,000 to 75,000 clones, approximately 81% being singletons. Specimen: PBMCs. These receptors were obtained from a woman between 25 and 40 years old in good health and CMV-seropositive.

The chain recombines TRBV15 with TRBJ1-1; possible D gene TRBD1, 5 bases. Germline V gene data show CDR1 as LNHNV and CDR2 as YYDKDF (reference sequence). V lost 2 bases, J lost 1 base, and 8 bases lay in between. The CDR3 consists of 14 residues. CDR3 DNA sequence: TGTGCCACCAGCAGAAGGGGTGGGAACACTGAAGCTTTCTTT. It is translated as CATSRRGGNTEAFF.

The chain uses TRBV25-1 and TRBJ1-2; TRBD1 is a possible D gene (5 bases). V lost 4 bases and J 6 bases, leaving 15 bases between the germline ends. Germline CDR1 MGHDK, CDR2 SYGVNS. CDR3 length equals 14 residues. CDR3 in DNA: TGTGCCAGCAGTGTGTCGGGGACTAGAAATGGCTACACCTTC. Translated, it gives CASSVSGTRNGYTF.

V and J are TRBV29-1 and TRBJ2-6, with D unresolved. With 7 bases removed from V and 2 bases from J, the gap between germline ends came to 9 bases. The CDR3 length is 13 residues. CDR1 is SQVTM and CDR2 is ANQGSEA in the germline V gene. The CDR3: CSATAAGANVLTF. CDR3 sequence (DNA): TGCAGCGCCACAGCCGCTGGGGCCAACGTCCTGACTTTC.

Here the CDR3 DNA reads TGTGCCAGCAGCTCAGGGTTCACTGAAGCTTTCTTT. Protein: CASSSGFTEAFF. This chain connects TRBV28 to TRBJ1-1; tentative D call: TRBD1 (5 bases). The CDR3 spans 12 residues. The V gene's germline CDR1 is MDHEN and CDR2 SYDVKM. V lost 6 bases, J lost 4 bases, and 9 bases lay in between.

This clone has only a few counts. The CDR3 protein is CAWTRRGRSYNEQFF. DNA of the CDR3: TGTGCCTGGACCCGACGGGGGAGGTCCTACAATGAGCAGTTCTTC. The chain recombines TRBV30 with TRBJ2-1; D is perhaps TRBD2 (6 bases). Germline V CDR1 and CDR2: GTSNPN, SVGIG (reference sequence). CDR3 size: 15 residues. V dropped 4 bases and J dropped 1 base, with 14 bases sitting between them.

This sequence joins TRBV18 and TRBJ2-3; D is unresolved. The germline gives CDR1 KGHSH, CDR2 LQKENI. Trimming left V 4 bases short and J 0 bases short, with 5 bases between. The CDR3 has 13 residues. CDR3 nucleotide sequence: TGTGCCAGCTCACTAGCTAGCACAGATACGCAGTATTTT. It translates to CASSLASTDTQYF.

The DNA of the CDR3 is TGTGCCAGCAGCCGAGGGTTCACTGAAGCTTTCTTT. It specifies CASSRGFTEAFF. The chain uses TRBV7-2 and TRBJ1-1, with no clear D. V lost 5 bases and J 4 bases, leaving 8 bases between the germline ends. This CDR3 has 12 residues. CDR1 and CDR2 from the germline V gene are SGHTA and FQGNSA.

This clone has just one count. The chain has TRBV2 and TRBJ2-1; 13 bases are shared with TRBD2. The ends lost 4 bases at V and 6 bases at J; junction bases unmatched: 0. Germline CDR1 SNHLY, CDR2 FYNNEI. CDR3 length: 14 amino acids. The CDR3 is CASSGTSGSNEQFF. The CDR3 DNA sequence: TGTGCCAGCAGTGGGACTAGCGGGAGCAATGAGCAGTTCTTC.

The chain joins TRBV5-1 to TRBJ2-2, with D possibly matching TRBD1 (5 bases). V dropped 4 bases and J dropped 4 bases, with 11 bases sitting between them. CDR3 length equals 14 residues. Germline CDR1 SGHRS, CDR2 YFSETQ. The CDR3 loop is CASSVGQGTGELFF. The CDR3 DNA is TGCGCCAGCAGCGTCGGTCAGGGCACCGGGGAGCTGTTTTTT.

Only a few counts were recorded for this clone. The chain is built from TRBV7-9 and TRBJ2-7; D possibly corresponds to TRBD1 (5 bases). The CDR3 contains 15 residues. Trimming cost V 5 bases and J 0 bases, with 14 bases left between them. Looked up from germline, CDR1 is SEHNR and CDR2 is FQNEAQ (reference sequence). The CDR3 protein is CASSLLGQSSYEQYF. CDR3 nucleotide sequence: TGTGCCAGCAGCCTGCTGGGGCAGTCCTCCTACGAGCAGTACTTC. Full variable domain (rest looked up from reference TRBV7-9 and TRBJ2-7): DTGVSQNPRHKITKRGQNVTFRCDPISEHNRLYWYRQTLGQGPEFLTYFQNEAQLEKSRLLSDRFSAERPKGSFSTLEIQRTEQGDSAMYLCASSLLGQSSYEQYFGPGTRLTVT.

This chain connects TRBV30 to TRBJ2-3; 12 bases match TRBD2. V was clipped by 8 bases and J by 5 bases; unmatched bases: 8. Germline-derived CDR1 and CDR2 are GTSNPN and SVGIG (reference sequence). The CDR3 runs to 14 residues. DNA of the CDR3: TGTGCCCAAGGACTAGCGGGATTGGGAGATACGCAGTATTTT. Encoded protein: CAQGLAGLGDTQYF.

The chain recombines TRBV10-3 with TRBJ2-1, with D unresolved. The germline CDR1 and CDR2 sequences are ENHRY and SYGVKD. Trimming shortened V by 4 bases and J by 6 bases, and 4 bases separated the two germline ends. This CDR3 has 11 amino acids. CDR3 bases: TGTGCCATCAGTGGGCCCAATGAGCAGTTCTTC. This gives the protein CAISGPNEQFF.

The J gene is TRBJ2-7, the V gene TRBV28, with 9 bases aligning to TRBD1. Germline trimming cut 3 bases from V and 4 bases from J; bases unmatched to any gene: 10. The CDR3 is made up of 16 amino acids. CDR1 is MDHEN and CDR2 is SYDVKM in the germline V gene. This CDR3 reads CASSFSGRDRVYEQYF. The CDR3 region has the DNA TGTGCCAGCAGTTTCTCAGGCCGGGACAGGGTATACGAGCAGTACTTC.

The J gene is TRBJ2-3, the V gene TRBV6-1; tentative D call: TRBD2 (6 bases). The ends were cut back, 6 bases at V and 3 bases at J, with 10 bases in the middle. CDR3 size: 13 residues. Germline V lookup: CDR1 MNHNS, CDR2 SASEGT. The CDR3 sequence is CASSLRGTDTQYF. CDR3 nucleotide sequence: TGTGCCAGCAGCCTACGGGGGACAGATACGCAGTATTTT.

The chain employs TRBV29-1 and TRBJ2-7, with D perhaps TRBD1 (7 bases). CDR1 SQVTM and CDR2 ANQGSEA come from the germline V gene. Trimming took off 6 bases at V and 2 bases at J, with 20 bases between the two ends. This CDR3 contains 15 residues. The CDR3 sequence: CSVAGQSGQPYEQYF. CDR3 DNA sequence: TGCAGCGTCGCGGGACAATCGGGACAGCCCTACGAGCAGTACTTC.

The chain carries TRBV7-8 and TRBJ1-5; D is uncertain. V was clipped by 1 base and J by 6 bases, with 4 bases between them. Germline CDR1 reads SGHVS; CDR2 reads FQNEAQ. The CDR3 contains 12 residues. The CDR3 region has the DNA TGTGCCAGCAGCTTAGGCGGTCAGCCCCAGCATTTT. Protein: CASSLGGQPQHF.

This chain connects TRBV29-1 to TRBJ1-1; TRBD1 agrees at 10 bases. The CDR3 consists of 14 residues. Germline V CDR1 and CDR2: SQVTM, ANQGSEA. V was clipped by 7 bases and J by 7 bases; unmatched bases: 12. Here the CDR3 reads CSADRRQGAVEAFF. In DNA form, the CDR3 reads TGCAGCGCCGACCGGCGACAGGGGGCGGTTGAAGCTTTCTTT.

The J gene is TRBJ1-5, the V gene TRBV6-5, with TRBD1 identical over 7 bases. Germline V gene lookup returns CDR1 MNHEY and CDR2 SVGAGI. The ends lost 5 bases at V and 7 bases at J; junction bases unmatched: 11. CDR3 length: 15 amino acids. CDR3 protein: CASSLTGLGTQPQHF. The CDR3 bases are TGTGCCAGCAGTCTGACAGGGCTGGGAACACAGCCCCAGCATTTT.